At least ten counts were recorded for the clone carrying this TCR beta chain. The data belong to a study of T cells in Graves' hyperthyroidism and ophthalmopathy. CDR1 is MNHEY, CDR2 SMNVEV, per germline (reference sequence). CDR3 size: 15 residues. V lost 10 bases to trimming and J lost 1 base, with 19 bases between them. There were TCR beta CDR3 regions amplified from RNA transcripts. During a first-round RT-PCR of the TCR CDR3, the HTBI primer set was used. One entry per CDR3 protein, called by TCRdb with MiXCR from the multiplex PCR reads. Here the sample spans under 350,000 distinct CDR3 sequences, about 15% being singletons.

Source material: blood. This TCR was sampled from a woman aged 55 to 70 with Graves' ophthalmopathy. The rearrangement joins TRBV27 to TRBJ1-1; TRBD1 is a possible D gene (6 bases). This CDR3 reads CATLKDSVPNTEAFF. The CDR3 DNA follows: TGTGCCACCCTTAAGGACAGTGTCCCGAACACTGAAGCTTTCTTT.